This TCR beta chain came from a study of blood T cell repertoires in COVID-19. Study in general: Acute and convalescent COVID-19 specimens originated in the United States, Italy and Spain.

After removal of 5 bases from V and 5 bases from J, the junction contained 9 bases not matched to a gene. Germline assignment: CDR1 LNHDA and CDR2 SQIVND (reference sequence). The CDR3 has 16 residues. Sequencing was performed with immunoSEQ multiplex PCR; in TCRdb, only in-frame clones are kept and a portion is missing. The profile shows about 230,000 clones, 86% of them singletons. The chain links TRBV19 to TRBJ2-5; 12 bases line up with TRBD2. The sample consisted of peripheral blood. This clonotype originated in a man aged 50-60 years with COVID-19, enrolled during active disease. As DNA, the CDR3 is TGTGCCAGTAGTCTCCCCGGCGGGACTAGCGGGGAGACCCAGTACTTC. Translated: CASSLPGGTSGETQYF.